The 7 T cell receptor beta chains below were found in one sample sequenced in a study of blood T cell repertoires in COVID-19. TCRdb's copy holds only in-frame clones and misses some; the assay was immunoSEQ multiplex PCR. Altogether a few hundred thousand clones are present, 81% being singletons, with the ten largest covering around 9.2%. Sequenced input: PBMCs or T cells enriched from blood (not recorded which). These receptors were collected from a man aged 35-49 years who had recovered from COVID-19.

This sequence joins TRBV30 and TRBJ1-5, with 10 bases lining up with TRBD1. J gave up 7 bases and V 2 bases, and 5 bases lay outside the gene matches. Germline CDR1 and CDR2: GTSNPN and SVGIG (reference sequence). The CDR3 contains 14 residues. In DNA form, the CDR3 reads TGTGCCTGGAGTTCCGGGACAGGGGTGCAGCCCCAGCATTTT. The encoded protein is CAWSSGTGVQPQHF.

The rearrangement links TRBV4-2 to TRBJ2-4; the D is unclear. The CDR3 runs 13 residues. Per the germline V gene, CDR1 is LGHNA and CDR2 is YNFKEQ. V was trimmed by 4 bases and J by 5 bases, leaving 9 bases between them. CDR3 in amino acids: CASSPLRENIQYF. The CDR3 bases are TGTGCCAGCAGCCCTCTAAGAGAAAACATTCAGTACTTC.

The chain links TRBV7-8 to TRBJ1-5; no clear D. Trimming shortened V by 1 base and J by 4 bases, and 11 bases separated the two germline ends. CDR1 is SGHVS, CDR2 FQNEAQ, per germline. There are 15 residues in the CDR3. CDR3 in DNA: TGTGCCAGCAGCTTAGGGTGGGCGGGTAATCAGCCCCAGCATTTT. Protein sequence: CASSLGWAGNQPQHF.

This clone was seen just once. The genes are TRBV24-1 and TRBJ2-7; 7 bases line up with TRBD2. In germline, CDR1 is KGHDR, CDR2 SFDVKD. The CDR3 spans 16 residues. J gave up 3 bases and V 2 bases, and 9 bases lay outside the gene matches. The CDR3 reads CATSDSRGPGGYEQYF. The CDR3 DNA follows: TGTGCCACCAGTGATTCCCGGGGACCGGGGGGCTACGAGCAGTACTTC.

Here the CDR3 DNA reads TGTGCCAGCAGCTTAGGGCTAGCCCAGCAGTACTTC. Its protein is CASSLGLAQQYF. This rearrangement joins TRBV7-2 to TRBJ2-7; D is possibly TRBD2 (5 bases). This CDR3 comprises 12 residues. Germline CDR1 reads SGHTA; CDR2 reads FQGNSA. The ends were cut back, 1 base at V and 8 bases at J, with 9 bases in the middle.

Remarks on this clone: One junction end does not reproduce the germline sequence, and a read error may be involved. V gene TRBV7-9 combines with J gene TRBJ2-3, with D possibly matching TRBD2 (5 bases). This CDR3 contains 14 residues. Looked up from germline, CDR1 is SEHNR and CDR2 is FQNEAQ (reference sequence). CDR3: CASSLRSSKDTQYF. The CDR3 DNA sequence: TGTGCCAGCAGCTTAAGGTCTAGCAAAGATACGCAGTATTTT. The variable domain in full, with the rest retrieved from reference TRBV7-9 and TRBJ2-3, is DTGVSQNPRHKITKRGQNVTFRCDPISEHNRLYWYRQTLGQGPEFLTYFQNEAQLEKSRLLSDRFSAERPKGSFSTLEIQRTEQGDSAMYLCASSLRSSKDTQYFGPGTRLTVL.

The chain carries TRBV9 and TRBJ1-2, with 8 bases aligning to TRBD1. CDR3 size: 14 residues. CDR1 is SGDLS, CDR2 YYNGEE, per germline. V lost 3 bases, J lost 5 bases, and 6 bases stayed unmatched. DNA for the CDR3: TGTGCCAGCAGCGACACAGGGGGTTCTTATGGCTACACCTTC. It translates to CASSDTGGSYGYTF. Using reference TRBV9 and TRBJ1-2 for the parts outside the CDR3, the full variable domain is DSGVTQTPKHLITATGQRVTLRCSPRSGDLSVYWYQQSLDQGLQFLIQYYNGEERAKGNILERFSAQQFPDLHSELNLSSLELGDSALYFCASSDTGGSYGYTFGSGTRLTVV.